This T cell receptor (beta chain) originates from a study of regulatory T cells in long-lasting Graves disease. Time point given: newly diagnosed GD, antithyroid drugs for less than 3 months. PBMCs provided the RNA from which the TCR library was made. Overall study results and limits: When disease was persistent, TRBV28, TRBJ1-2 and TRBJ2-5 were the favored segments. Persistent patients shared more public clonotypes (fewer than 3,000) than newly diagnosed patients (approximately 1,000).

This CDR3 spans 12 amino acids. Looked up from germline, CDR1 is MNHEY and CDR2 is SVGEGT. V was clipped by 5 bases and J by 10 bases; unmatched bases: 4. This clonotype was seen more than once but under ten times. The antigen is not known. In building TCR beta libraries, iRepertoire HTBI primers were used together with Arm-PCR of CDR3 regions. TCRdb re-analysed the multiplex PCR reads in MiXCR, keeping a single row per CDR3 protein. The data contain roughly 360,000 distinct CDR3 sequences, 12% of them singletons. These records were also assigned to another study, of T cells in Graves' hyperthyroidism and ophthalmopathy. That source notes: With the HTBI primer set, the TCR CDR3 went through a first round of RT-PCR. Most thyroid clonotypes that were expanded above 0.001 also turned up in blood.

Source: peripheral blood mononuclear cells (PBMCs), taken at new diagnosis, from a patient treated with antithyroid drugs. The gene calls are TRBV6-2 or TRBV6-3 and TRBJ2-3; 9 bases are shared with TRBD2. The TCR originated in a woman aged 18-29 years with Graves disease. The DNA for the CDR3 is TGTGCCAGCAGTGGTAGCGGGAGAGCGCAGTATTTT. It encodes CASSGSGRAQYF.